This TCR beta chain was observed in a study of CD8+ T cells in alopecia areata. Study-wide points: For lesional scalp, especially alopecia totalis/universalis, clonality was higher than in normal scalp. Possibly as an HLA-related effect, TCR sharing across patients appeared less clear than in mice. Scalp sample data also include resident alphabeta T cells from normal skin.

CDR1 is MNHEY, CDR2 SMNVEV, per germline (reference sequence). J was trimmed by 9 bases and V by 4 bases; bases with no gene match: 18. This CDR3 region has 17 residues. Investigators isolated RNA and reverse transcribed it into cDNA to act as the sequencing template. The assay was immunoSEQ multiplex PCR, and TCRdb's table has in-frame clones only and misses some. The sample yields about 110,000 clones, over 55% seen once. Individuals with alopecia areata gave both lesional scalp punch biopsies and peripheral blood for collection. To note about this clone: The antigen is unknown.

Sequencing was performed on NKG2D-low CD8+ T cells sorted from blood. The chain combines TRBV27 with TRBJ2-1, with TRBD1 identical over 7 bases. This receptor was obtained from a human donor with alopecia areata. The CDR3 sequence is CASSSSKTGRILIEQFF. CDR3 coding DNA: TGTGCCAGCAGTTCCTCTAAGACAGGGCGGATTCTCATTGAGCAGTTCTTC.